The rows below give T cell receptor beta chains drawn from one sample of a study of cytomegalovirus exposure and HLA in healthy donors. Assay: immunoSEQ multiplex PCR; the TCRdb copy retains only in-frame clones and omits some. Altogether a few hundred thousand clones are present, 90% being singletons, with the ten largest covering around 3.1%. Sequenced: PBMCs. The origin of the receptors is a woman aged 30 to 39 in good health and CMV-seronegative. Both conserved end residues are part of each CDR3. The D gene is left open where the match is weak. Clone sizes are given selectively: once, few, many, or a class where the clone is expanded.

TRBJ1-2 TRBD1 TRBV28 . TGTGCCAGCAGTAGGACAGGGTCTAACTATGGCTACACCTTC CASSRTGSNYGYTF
TRBJ2-1 . TRBV15 . TGTGCCACCAGCAGCTCGGGACTCCCGAGTGAGCAGTTCTTC CATSSSGLPSEQFF
TRBJ2-7 . TRBV7-9 . TGTGCCAGCAGCTACAGGGTGGGGACCTTCCGGGACGAGCAGTACTTC CASSYRVGTFRDEQYF
TRBJ1-1 . TRBV29-1 . TGCAGCGCCACGAAACGGCAGGGATTGAACACTGAAGCTTTCTTT CSATKRQGLNTEAFF
TRBJ2-7 . TRBV14 . TGTGCCAGCAGCCCAGTCAATAACTACGAGCAGTACTTC CASSPVNNYEQYF
TRBJ2-4 TRBD2 TRBV28 . TGTGCCAGCAGCCCCAGCGGGAGTGGTTGGCACATTCAGTACTTC CASSPSGSGWHIQYF
TRBJ2-1 . TRBV5-6 . TGTGCCAGCAGTCCCGGGACCAACTACAATGAGCAGTTCTTC CASSPGTNYNEQFF
TRBJ1-2 TRBD1 TRBV28 once TGTGCCAGCAGTTTCGGTGGGACAGGGTTCTATGGCTACACCTTC CASSFGGTGFYGYTF
TRBJ2-7 TRBD2 TRBV11-3 . TGTGCCAGCAGCGTGGGGACTAGCGGTATCTACGAGCAGTACTTC CASSVGTSGIYEQYF
TRBJ2-1 . TRBV5-5 . TGTGCCAGCAGCATTCCCGATGAGCAGTTCTTC CASSIPDEQFF
TRBJ2-5 TRBD2 TRBV4-1 . TGCGCCAGCAGCCAAGATATGCGGGGGGTGGCCCAGTACTTC CASSQDMRGVAQYF
TRBJ1-1 . TRBV28 once TGTGCCAGCAGTACCCGGGTGAACACTGAAGCTTTCTTT CASSTRVNTEAFF
TRBJ2-7 . TRBV10-2 . TGCGCCAGCATCCAGGGGTACGAGCAGTACTTC CASIQGYEQYF
TRBJ2-1 TRBD2 TRBV27 once TGTGCCAGCAGTTACCTAGCGGGACTTAACAATGAGCAGTTCTTC CASSYLAGLNNEQFF
TRBJ1-1 . TRBV10-3 few TGTGCCATCAGTGAGGGACCGGCGACCATGAACACTGAAGCTTTCTTT CAISEGPATMNTEAFF
TRBJ1-3 . TRBV6-6 . TGTGCCACCGACAGTTCAGGACTCTCTGGAAACACCATATATTTT CATDSSGLSGNTIYF
TRBJ2-3 . TRBV5-1 . TGCGCCAGCCTGATGTATCCCGGTCCCCCCACAGATACGCAGTATTTT CASLMYPGPPTDTQYF
TRBJ1-2 . TRBV25-1 . TGTGCCAGCAGTGAATCTGACAGGCCCTACTATGGCTACACCTTC CASSESDRPYYGYTF
TRBJ2-2 . TRBV6-5 . TGTGCCAGCAGTTACAGAACCGGGGAGCTGTTTTTT CASSYRTGELFF
TRBJ1-2 . TRBV10-3 . TGTGCCATCGGCCAGCGAGGTGGCTACACCTTC CAIGQRGGYTF
TRBJ2-1 TRBD1 TRBV2 . TGTGCCAGCAGAGCCACAGGGGGCTGGTTCAATGAGCAGTTCTTC CASRATGGWFNEQFF
TRBJ2-1 . TRBV30 . TGTGCCTGGGGGGGGGCTCCCCTCCTAGTTAGCACCCTCAATGAGCAGTTCTTC CAWGGAPLLVSTLNEQFF
TRBJ2-7 TRBD2 TRBV27 . TGTGCCAGCAGTCCATTGACTAGCGGGAGCTACGAGCAGTACTTC CASSPLTSGSYEQYF
TRBJ2-7 . TRBV9 . TGTGCCAGCAGCGTAGGGGGCAGGGGGGCCTACGAGCAGTACTTC CASSVGGRGAYEQYF
TRBJ2-1 . TRBV6-6 . TGTGCCAGCAGGACGGACAGAAGGGTACAGTTCTTC CASRTDRRVQFF
TRBJ2-1 . TRBV28 once TGTGCCAGCAGTACCCATGATGGGGGAGAAGGCAATGAGCAGTTCTTC CASSTHDGGEGNEQFF
TRBJ2-5 . TRBV7-3 . TGTGCCAGCAGCTCCGGGACAAAAGAGACCCAGTACTTC CASSSGTKETQYF
TRBJ1-5 TRBD1 TRBV28 . TGTGCCAGCAGTTTAATTATCGGACAGGTGGGAAATCAGCCCCAGCATTTT CASSLIIGQVGNQPQHF
TRBJ2-1 TRBD2 TRBV9 . TGTGCCAGCAGCGTAGCCGCGGGAGGAGGCGATGAGCAGTTCTTC CASSVAAGGGDEQFF
TRBJ2-1 TRBD2 TRBV7-9 . TGTGCCAGCAGCTTAGTTAGCGGGAGGAGGGTATACAATGAGCAGTTCTTC CASSLVSGRRVYNEQFF
TRBJ2-1 TRBD1 TRBV10-3 . TGTGCCATCACGGGACAGGGGGCAAATGAGCAGTTCTTC CAITGQGANEQFF
TRBJ1-5 . TRBV6-5 . TGTGCCAGCAGTTACGGTCCCAATCAGCCCCAGCATTTT CASSYGPNQPQHF
TRBJ2-4 . TRBV4-1 . TGCGCCAGCAGCCAAGGTGAGGGGGTGGCCAAAAACATTCAGTACTTC CASSQGEGVAKNIQYF
TRBJ2-5 . TRBV30 . TGTGCCTGGGAAGGGAATCGAGAGACCCAGTACTTC CAWEGNRETQYF
TRBJ2-7 . TRBV6-5 . TGTGCCAGCAATTGGGGAAGAGACGTCTACGAGCAGTACTTC CASNWGRDVYEQYF
TRBJ2-5 . TRBV28 . TGTGCCAGCAGTCCGTCCTGGCAGCATCAAGAGACCCAGTACTTC CASSPSWQHQETQYF
TRBJ1-1 TRBD1 TRBV7-6 once TGTGCCAGCAGCGTAAGGGACAGAGGGTTTCAAGCTTTCTTT CASSVRDRGFQAFF
TRBJ2-7 TRBD1 TRBV19 . TGTGCCAGTAGTATTGGACAGGGGGCTTACGAGCAGTACTTC CASSIGQGAYEQYF
TRBJ2-1 TRBD2 TRBV19 . TGTGCCAGTAGTATCGGACTAGCGGACCCCTCCTACAATGAGCAGTTCTTC CASSIGLADPSYNEQFF
TRBJ2-2 . TRBV29-1 . TGCAGCGTTAGCTTAGGGGCCGGGGAGCTGTTTTTT CSVSLGAGELFF
TRBJ2-6 . TRBV9 . TGTGCCAGCAGCGCCGGTGGGGCCAACGTCCTGACTTTC CASSAGGANVLTF
TRBJ2-3 TRBD2 TRBV10-3 . TGTGCCATCCCCCGGGCGGGACTAAATACAGATACGCAGTATTTT CAIPRAGLNTDTQYF
TRBJ2-1 TRBD2 TRBV9 . TGTGCCAGCAGCGTGGAGGGAGGGCCATCCAATGAGCAGTTCTTC CASSVEGGPSNEQFF